Given below is one T cell receptor (beta chain) in context. Its matching antigen is unknown. The record originates from a study of shared clonotypes between healthy human individuals. Study-wide background: CD4 naive and CD4 memory each took three plates per donor, while CD8 naive took two and CD8 memory one.

General study points: Relative to their counterparts shared across all four donors, non-shared clonotypes exhibited diminished generation probabilities.

The V and J ends lost 4 bases and 4 bases, in that order; junction bases with no gene match: 5. The V gene's germline CDR1 is LNHNV and CDR2 YYDKDF (reference sequence). The CDR3 length is 14 residues. The protocol was immunoSEQ multiplex PCR, while the TCRdb copy is restricted to in-frame clones and leaves out a portion. Of more than 2 million clones in the sample, almost 96% were seen once. The sequenced material came from naive CD4+ T cells sorted from blood. Stated subset: CD45RA+ positively selected. This chain links TRBV15 with TRBJ2-7; 9 nucleotides agree with TRBD1. The receptor comes from a man aged 18 to 29 in good health. For the CDR3, the DNA is TGTGCCACCAGCAACCGGGACAGGGAGTACGAGCAGTACTTC. Protein product: CATSNRDREYEQYF.